The rows below give T cell receptor beta chains drawn from one sample of a study of T cells after yellow fever vaccination. TCRdb independently ran MiXCR on the 5' RACE reads; one entry per CDR3 protein. The sample includes approximately 110,000 distinct CDR3 sequences, 8.4% seen only once; the top ten take about 25%. The material sequenced was CD8+ T cells sorted from PBMCs, taken 45 days after the yellow fever booster vaccination. These receptors all come from a man between 25 and 39 years old who received the YFV17D yellow fever vaccine. CDR3s include the opening cysteine and the closing phenylalanine or tryptophan. Each record gives: clone size, V gene, D gene, J gene, CDR3 DNA, CDR3 protein. The D gene is left open where the match is weak. Clone size, where shown, is once, few, many, or a class for clones that have expanded.

clone_size: few
v_call: TRBV7-2
d_call: NA
j_call: TRBJ2-5
cdr3_nt: TGTGCCAGCAGCTTAAGTCCGGGGTTCAGACAAGAGACCCAGTACTTC
cdr3_aa: CASSLSPGFRQETQYF

clone_size: many
v_call: TRBV10-3
d_call: TRBD1
j_call: TRBJ2-5
cdr3_nt: TGTGCCATCAGTAGGGACAGGGCCCAAGAGACCCAGTACTTC
cdr3_aa: CAISRDRAQETQYF

clone_size: many
v_call: TRBV14
d_call: NA
j_call: TRBJ2-7
cdr3_nt: TGTGCCAGCAGCCCAACTTGGACTGGTGCCTACGAGCAGTACTTC
cdr3_aa: CASSPTWTGAYEQYF

clone_size: few
v_call: TRBV7-8
d_call: NA
j_call: TRBJ1-4
cdr3_nt: TGTGCCAGCAGCTCCCGATACGGTGCAACTAATGAAAAACTGTTTTTT
cdr3_aa: CASSSRYGATNEKLFF

clone_size: few
v_call: TRBV21-1
d_call: NA
j_call: TRBJ2-4
cdr3_nt: TGTGCCAGCAGCCTCCCCAGGAGCAGGCCAAACATTCAGTACTTC
cdr3_aa: CASSLPRSRPNIQYF

clone_size: NA
v_call: TRBV5-4
d_call: NA
j_call: TRBJ2-5
cdr3_nt: TGTGCCAGCAGCCCAACAGGACAAGGATCTCAAGAGACCCAGTACTTC
cdr3_aa: CASSPTGQGSQETQYF

clone_size: few
v_call: TRBV4-2
d_call: NA
j_call: TRBJ2-5
cdr3_nt: TGTGCCAGCAGCCTTGGAGGGCTAAAGGAAGAGACCCAGTACTTC
cdr3_aa: CASSLGGLKEETQYF

clone_size: NA
v_call: TRBV7-3
d_call: TRBD1
j_call: TRBJ2-1
cdr3_nt: TGTGCCAGCAGCCCGACCCCCGGGACAGGTGACAATGAGCAGTTCTTC
cdr3_aa: CASSPTPGTGDNEQFF

clone_size: many
v_call: TRBV20-1
d_call: NA
j_call: TRBJ2-4
cdr3_nt: TGCAGTGCTAGCAACCCACAGGGTCGGGGAAACATTCAGTACTTC
cdr3_aa: CSASNPQGRGNIQYF

clone_size: many
v_call: TRBV28
d_call: TRBD2
j_call: TRBJ2-1
cdr3_nt: TGTGCCAGCAGCTTCTCAGGACTAGCGGGAGAATATGAGCAGTTCTTC
cdr3_aa: CASSFSGLAGEYEQFF

clone_size: many
v_call: TRBV6-1
d_call: TRBD2
j_call: TRBJ2-1
cdr3_nt: TGTGCCAGCAGTGAAAGGGCCCGGGGTCTAGCGGGAGACAATGAGCAGTTCTTC
cdr3_aa: CASSERARGLAGDNEQFF

clone_size: many
v_call: TRBV28
d_call: TRBD2
j_call: TRBJ2-7
cdr3_nt: TGTGCCAGCAGTTTACTACTAGCGGAACCCTACGAGCAGTACTTC
cdr3_aa: CASSLLLAEPYEQYF

clone_size: many
v_call: TRBV7-2
d_call: NA
j_call: TRBJ1-2
cdr3_nt: TGTGCCAGCAGCCTCTCCAGAGGGGCGCGAAACTATGGCTACACCTTC
cdr3_aa: CASSLSRGARNYGYTF

clone_size: many
v_call: TRBV20-1
d_call: TRBD2
j_call: TRBJ2-1
cdr3_nt: TGCAGTGCTAGCAGGTCAGCGGGAGCGCCCTACAATGAGCAGTTCTTC
cdr3_aa: CSASRSAGAPYNEQFF